The rows below give T cell receptor beta chains drawn from one sample of a study of tumor-infiltrating lymphocytes in localized non-small cell lung cancer. The repertoire was sequenced with immunoSEQ multiplex PCR; TCRdb's copy has only in-frame clones and lacks some. The sample lists 9,000 or so clones; roughly 79% were seen once. Sequencing was carried out using uninvolved lung tissue not adjacent to the tumor. These receptors all stem from a human donor with non-small cell lung cancer. CDR3s include the opening cysteine and the closing phenylalanine or tryptophan. Fields, in order: V gene, J gene, CDR3 protein.

v_gene: TRBV7-6
j_gene: TRBJ2-3
CDR3aa: CASSLDPGVSTDTQYF

v_gene: TRBV28
j_gene: TRBJ1-2
CDR3aa: CASSSPGGGIGANYGYTF

v_gene: TRBV7-2
j_gene: TRBJ1-6
CDR3aa: CASSYHGQGDSPLHF

v_gene: TRBV2
j_gene: TRBJ2-5
CDR3aa: CASSGGSLGLQETQYF

v_gene: TRBV19
j_gene: TRBJ2-7
CDR3aa: CASSMRGTSHEQYF

v_gene: TRBV10-2
j_gene: TRBJ2-3
CDR3aa: CASSEDLTDTQYF

v_gene: TRBV19
j_gene: TRBJ2-2
CDR3aa: CASRFSNTGELFF

v_gene: TRBV11-2
j_gene: TRBJ1-1
CDR3aa: CASSLAGTTEAFF

v_gene: TRBV6-1
j_gene: TRBJ2-5
CDR3aa: CASGEQGDQETQYF

v_gene: TRBV11-2
j_gene: TRBJ1-1
CDR3aa: CASSWVKGPMNTEAFF

v_gene: TRBV5-1
j_gene: TRBJ2-1
CDR3aa: CASSSTSGSYNEQFF

v_gene: TRBV7-2
j_gene: TRBJ1-3
CDR3aa: CASSLSGSGNTIYF

v_gene: TRBV7-2
j_gene: TRBJ2-2
CDR3aa: CASSFPQSGELFF

v_gene: TRBV6-5
j_gene: TRBJ1-1
CDR3aa: CASSYSFYTEAFF

v_gene: TRBV11-2
j_gene: TRBJ1-1
CDR3aa: CASSSGLRSTEAFF

v_gene: TRBV16
j_gene: TRBJ2-3
CDR3aa: CASLWGADTQYF

v_gene: TRBV10-3
j_gene: TRBJ1-1
CDR3aa: CAISEVGVGTEAFF

v_gene: TRBV30
j_gene: TRBJ1-1
CDR3aa: CAWNNNIAEAFF

v_gene: TRBV7-6
j_gene: TRBJ2-7
CDR3aa: CASSQTSGSREQYF

v_gene: TRBV28
j_gene: TRBJ1-1
CDR3aa: CASSLGVGNTEAFF

v_gene: TRBV7-2
j_gene: TRBJ1-1
CDR3aa: CASSSGQNTEAFF

v_gene: TRBV28
j_gene: TRBJ2-3
CDR3aa: CASSLLVDFTDTQYF

v_gene: TRBV9
j_gene: TRBJ1-2
CDR3aa: CASSVGQGGYTF

v_gene: TRBV29-1
j_gene: TRBJ2-3
CDR3aa: CSDRQGATDTQYF

v_gene: TRBV19
j_gene: TRBJ1-2
CDR3aa: CASSIPGKGKGFGYTF

v_gene: TRBV6-6
j_gene: TRBJ1-1
CDR3aa: CASSYRGQGTEAFF

v_gene: TRBV5-4
j_gene: TRBJ2-5
CDR3aa: CASSLFGGQGATQYF

v_gene: TRBV5-4
j_gene: TRBJ1-1
CDR3aa: CASSLGGAHTEAFF

v_gene: TRBV9
j_gene: TRBJ1-2
CDR3aa: CASSVGRQAPRF

v_gene: TRBV11-2
j_gene: TRBJ2-1
CDR3aa: CASSLTPPGPAYNEQFF

v_gene: TRBV4-3
j_gene: TRBJ2-7
CDR3aa: CASSQESGNEQYF

v_gene: TRBV4-3
j_gene: TRBJ1-2
CDR3aa: CASSQDRELYYGYTF

v_gene: TRBV7-2
j_gene: TRBJ2-7
CDR3aa: CASSFIQGLYEQYF

v_gene: TRBV4-2
j_gene: TRBJ1-5
CDR3aa: CASSQGDISNQPQHF

v_gene: TRBV7-2
j_gene: TRBJ2-7
CDR3aa: CASSHQAGGLTLYEQYF

v_gene: TRBV10-3
j_gene: TRBJ2-2
CDR3aa: CAISDRGVTRQGLTGELFF

v_gene: TRBV5-8
j_gene: TRBJ2-1
CDR3aa: CASSGGQSSYNEQFF

v_gene: TRBV9
j_gene: TRBJ2-7
CDR3aa: CASSPTLGSHEQYF

v_gene: TRBV27
j_gene: TRBJ2-2
CDR3aa: CASRVGPGGELFF

v_gene: TRBV29-1
j_gene: TRBJ2-1
CDR3aa: CSVGILAGYNEQFF

v_gene: TRBV4-3
j_gene: TRBJ2-7
CDR3aa: CASSQRTGVEQYF

v_gene: TRBV6-6
j_gene: TRBJ2-7
CDR3aa: CASSQPSYEQYF

v_gene: TRBV25-1
j_gene: TRBJ2-5
CDR3aa: CASRWTGNQETQYF

v_gene: TRBV6-1
j_gene: TRBJ1-5
CDR3aa: CASSEAVTANQPQHF

v_gene: TRBV6-5
j_gene: TRBJ2-1
CDR3aa: CASRPGLGAAGEQFF

v_gene: TRBV5-1
j_gene: TRBJ1-2
CDR3aa: CASSLRVDSLYGYTF

v_gene: TRBV5-1
j_gene: TRBJ2-2
CDR3aa: CASSPLGDWNTGELFF

v_gene: TRBV9
j_gene: TRBJ1-2
CDR3aa: CASSDSGQNYGYTF

v_gene: TRBV6-1
j_gene: TRBJ2-3
CDR3aa: CASRTTGSADTQYF

v_gene: TRBV27
j_gene: TRBJ2-7
CDR3aa: CASRRGAPLNEQYF

v_gene: TRBV6-5
j_gene: TRBJ1-5
CDR3aa: CASSYSGGPGQPQHF

v_gene: TRBV11-2
j_gene: TRBJ1-3
CDR3aa: CASSSWTGLGSGNTIYF